This T cell receptor beta chain was identified in a study of blood T cell repertoires in COVID-19. With V trimmed by 5 bases and J by 1 base, 6 bases remained unmatched. CDR1 is SGHRS, CDR2 YFSETQ, per germline. The CDR3 loop spans 15 amino acids. Assay used: immunoSEQ multiplex PCR; TCRdb lists only in-frame clones, some missing. Of fewer than 200,000 clones listed, around 80% were seen once; the top ten hold approximately 15%. The V call is TRBV5-1, the J call TRBJ2-4, with 7 bases that match TRBD1. Sample: PBMCs or T cells enriched from blood (not recorded which). The sequence came from a woman aged 45-65 years who had recovered from COVID-19. CDR3 bases: TGCGCCAGCAGACTGGACAGGTATGCCAAAAACATTCAGTACTTC. Its protein product is CASRLDRYAKNIQYF.